A single sample gave rise to the 24 T cell receptor beta chains below, sequenced in a study of PD-1 blockade in mismatch repair-deficient tumors. Profiling relied on immunoSEQ multiplex PCR, and the TCRdb table lists in-frame clones only, not all of them. The sample lists around 68,000 clones, almost 80% occurring once. Specimen: peripheral blood, collected 2 weeks after starting pembrolizumab. These receptors were collected from an adult with mismatch repair-deficient cancer.

The chain carries TRBV11-3 and TRBJ1-1; D is uncertain. Trimming removed 5 bases from V and 0 bases from J, with 19 bases in between. CDR3 length equals 17 residues. CDR1 SGHNT and CDR2 YENEEA come from the germline V gene. The CDR3 DNA follows: TGTGCCAGCAGCCCCCGACCCGGACTGACTTTGAACACTGAAGCTTTCTTT. Protein product: CASSPRPGLTLNTEAFF.

The V gene is TRBV19, the J gene TRBJ1-2; perhaps TRBD1 as D (6 bases). V shed 5 bases and J shed 3 bases, with 13 bases lying between them. Germline-derived CDR1 and CDR2 are LNHDA and SQIVND (reference sequence). CDR3 length: 14 residues. The DNA of the CDR3 is TGTGCCAGTAGTCCCCGGACAGAAGACTATGGCTACACCTTC. It is translated as CASSPRTEDYGYTF.

This rearrangement joins TRBV9 to TRBJ2-1; TRBD2 aligns across 7 bases. Per the germline V gene, CDR1 is SGDLS and CDR2 is YYNGEE. After removal of 4 bases from V and 0 bases from J, the junction contained 7 bases not matched to a gene. The CDR3 length is 16 residues. This chain's CDR3 is CASSRAGGSSYNEQFF. In nucleotides, the CDR3 is TGTGCCAGCAGCCGAGCGGGCGGGAGCTCCTACAATGAGCAGTTCTTC.

The chain recombines TRBV7-3 with TRBJ2-1, with a weak D call TRBD2 (6 bases). This CDR3 has 14 amino acids. Germline V CDR1 and CDR2: SGHTA, FQGTGA. V dropped 5 bases and J dropped 4 bases, with 12 bases sitting between them. This chain's CDR3 is CASSPASEYNEQFF. The DNA of the CDR3 is TGTGCCAGCAGCCCGGCTAGCGAGTACAATGAGCAGTTCTTC.

The chain couples TRBV7-8 to TRBJ1-5; unclear D gene. This CDR3 has 15 residues. CDR1 is SGHVS and CDR2 is FQNEAQ in the germline V gene. V lost 1 base to trimming and J lost 5 bases, with 12 bases between them. CDR3 in amino acids: CASSLGGRQDQPQHF. The CDR3 DNA reads TGTGCCAGCAGCTTAGGTGGGAGGCAAGATCAGCCCCAGCATTTT.

There are a few counts of this clone. This chain connects TRBV6-1 to TRBJ2-7, with 8 bases lining up with TRBD2. Germline loops: CDR1 MNHNS, CDR2 SASEGT. V was pared by 7 bases and J by 6 bases, with 5 bases of the junction left unmatched. The CDR3 sequence is 12 residues long. The CDR3 region has the DNA TGTGCCAGCAATCGGGCGGGGGGCGAGCAGTACTTC. Its translation is CASNRAGGEQYF.

The chain has TRBV19 and TRBJ2-2, with a tentative D call TRBD2 (6 bases). The CDR3 has 14 residues. V was trimmed by 7 bases and J by 4 bases, leaving 13 bases between them. In germline, CDR1 is LNHDA, CDR2 SQIVND (reference sequence). The CDR3 reads CASKEGRITGELFF. In nucleotides, the CDR3 is TGTGCCAGTAAGGAGGGTCGAATCACCGGGGAGCTGTTTTTT. Using reference TRBV19 and TRBJ2-2 for the parts outside the CDR3, the full variable domain is DGGITQSPKYLFRKEGQNVTLSCEQNLNHDAMYWYRQDPGQGLRLIYYSQIVNDFQKGDIAEGYSVSREKKESFPLTVTSAQKNPTAFYLCASKEGRITGELFFGEGSRLTVL.

The chain recombines TRBV5-1 with TRBJ2-1; tentative D call: TRBD2 (5 bases). Trimming cost V 0 bases and J 10 bases, with 11 bases left between them. Germline V gene lookup returns CDR1 SGHRS and CDR2 YFSETQ. The CDR3 length is 13 residues. This chain's CDR3 is CASSLASGTEQFF. The CDR3 DNA sequence: TGCGCCAGCAGCTTGGCAAGCGGTACCGAGCAGTTCTTC.

The chain couples TRBV9 to TRBJ1-2; D is perhaps TRBD1 (5 bases). The V end was cut by 0 bases, the J end by 5 bases, with 11 bases between. Germline V lookup: CDR1 SGDLS, CDR2 YYNGEE. The CDR3 sequence is 14 residues long. The CDR3 spells CASSVGSGQYGYTF. CDR3 nucleotides: TGTGCCAGCAGCGTAGGTTCAGGGCAATATGGCTACACCTTC.

The chain recombines TRBV5-4 with TRBJ2-3; 14 nucleotides agree with TRBD2. Germline V lookup: CDR1 SGHNT, CDR2 YYREEE (reference sequence). The V and J ends lost 2 bases and 4 bases, in that order; junction bases with no gene match: 3. The CDR3 covers 16 residues. Here the CDR3 DNA reads TGTGCCAGCAGCTTCAGACTAGCGGGAGGGGCAGATACGCAGTATTTT. It codes for CASSFRLAGGADTQYF. Variable domain in full (rest from reference TRBV5-4 and TRBJ2-3): ETGVTQSPTHLIKTRGQQVTLRCSSQSGHNTVSWYQQALGQGPQFIFQYYREEENGRGNFPPRFSGLQFPNYSSELNVNALELDDSALYLCASSFRLAGGADTQYFGPGTRLTVL.

The chain carries TRBV5-1 and TRBJ2-2; D perhaps matches TRBD1 (5 bases). The CDR3 contains 14 residues. Trimming removed 4 bases at V and 1 base at J, with 8 bases between. Germline V gene data show CDR1 as SGHRS and CDR2 as YFSETQ. The DNA of the CDR3 is TGCGCCAGCAGCGTCGGACAGAACACCGGGGAGCTGTTTTTT. Its translation: CASSVGQNTGELFF.

V and J are TRBV29-1 and TRBJ2-3; D is possibly TRBD1 or TRBD2 (7 bases each). The CDR3 has 16 amino acids. V lost 5 bases to trimming and J lost 6 bases, with 24 bases between them. The germline gives CDR1 SQVTM, CDR2 ANQGSEA. DNA of the CDR3: TGCAGCGTTTATCGGGGGCAGGGGGGGAGACATGATACGCAGTATTTT. Amino acid sequence: CSVYRGQGGRHDTQYF.

This clone was seen once. This chain joins TRBV18 and TRBJ1-2, with 9 bases matching TRBD1. This CDR3 comprises 13 residues. The V and J ends lost 4 bases and 7 bases, in that order; junction bases with no gene match: 4. CDR1 is KGHSH, CDR2 LQKENI, per germline. The CDR3 sequence is CASSRGQGSGYTF. CDR3 sequence (DNA): TGTGCCAGCTCACGGGGACAGGGCTCTGGCTACACCTTC.

A remark on this clone: This may come from a read error, since a much larger clone is one base off. This rearrangement joins TRBV11-3 to TRBJ1-1; D perhaps matches TRBD1 (5 bases). CDR1 and CDR2 from the germline V gene are SGHNT and YENEEA. This CDR3 is built from 13 residues. The ends were cut back, 3 bases at V and 0 bases at J, with 5 bases in the middle. DNA for the CDR3: TGTGCCAGCAGCTTGGGGGTGAACACTGAAGCTTTCTTT. This translates into CASSLGVNTEAFF.

The chain joins TRBV10-3 to TRBJ1-1, with D unclear. Trimming left V 1 base short and J 1 base short, with 7 bases between. The germline V gene encodes CDR1 ENHRY and CDR2 SYGVKD. The CDR3 is made up of 14 amino acids. The CDR3 DNA follows: TGTGCCATCAGTGAGTTATGGACGAACACTGAAGCTTTCTTT. This codes for CAISELWTNTEAFF.

This clone has just a few counts. The chain links TRBV27 to TRBJ1-2, with unresolved D. CDR3 length: 14 residues. CDR1 is MNHEY, CDR2 SMNVEV, per germline (reference sequence). V shed 5 bases and J shed 6 bases, with 16 bases lying between them. As DNA, the CDR3 is TGTGCCAGCAGTCGGACGGGCGCGGTCGATGGCTACACCTTC. Amino acid sequence: CASSRTGAVDGYTF.

The chain employs TRBV29-1 and TRBJ2-7, with D perhaps matching TRBD2 (6 bases). The CDR3 consists of 13 residues. The germline V and J ends were trimmed by 4 bases and 0 bases, with 10 bases remaining between them. Germline assignment: CDR1 SQVTM and CDR2 ANQGSEA. CDR3 region: CSVGGIGSYEQYF. CDR3 in DNA: TGCAGCGTTGGCGGGATCGGCTCCTACGAGCAGTACTTC.

The V gene is TRBV6-1, the J gene TRBJ1-1, with TRBD1 identical over 7 bases. V was clipped by 7 bases and J by 1 base; unmatched bases: 6. CDR3 length: 14 amino acids. Germline V gene lookup returns CDR1 MNHNS and CDR2 SASEGT. CDR3 amino acids: CASTEDRPNTEAFF. In DNA form, the CDR3 reads TGTGCCAGCACCGAGGACAGGCCGAACACTGAAGCTTTCTTT.

The rearrangement joins TRBV2 to TRBJ2-6; 9 bases align to TRBD1. CDR3 length: 16 amino acids. Germline-derived CDR1 and CDR2 are SNHLY and FYNNEI. V dropped 4 bases and J dropped 2; count of bases not matched to a gene: 3. CDR3 sequence: CASSATGGAGANVLTF. The CDR3 DNA is TGTGCCAGCAGTGCGACAGGGGGTGCTGGGGCCAACGTCCTGACTTTC.

In this sample, this clone turned up a few times. The chain employs TRBV25-1 and TRBJ2-7, with D tentatively TRBD2 (6 bases). Trimming shortened V by 8 bases and J by 0 bases, and 8 bases separated the two germline ends. There are 12 residues in the CDR3. The V gene's germline CDR1 is MGHDK and CDR2 SYGVNS. In DNA form, the CDR3 reads TGTGCCAGCGGGGGGTTCTCCTACGAGCAGTACTTC. This encodes CASGGFSYEQYF.

This sequence joins TRBV6-1 and TRBJ1-2; D ambiguous. Germline-derived CDR1 and CDR2 are MNHNS and SASEGT. Trimming took off 1 base at V and 6 bases at J, with 3 bases between the two ends. The CDR3 sequence is 11 residues long. CDR3 amino acids: CASSEGHGYTF. CDR3 DNA: TGTGCCAGCAGTGAAGGACATGGCTACACCTTC.

This chain links TRBV30 with TRBJ2-1; unclear D gene. With 2 bases removed from V and 6 bases from J, the gap between germline ends came to 17 bases. The CDR3 extends over 15 amino acids. Germline V gene sequence: CDR1 GTSNPN, CDR2 SVGIG (reference sequence). The CDR3 bases are TGTGCCTGGAGTAGGGCCTTATGGGCTGGCAATGAGCAGTTCTTC. Translation: CAWSRALWAGNEQFF.

The chain links TRBV7-9 to TRBJ1-4; D is uncertain. The length of the CDR3 is 14 residues. Germline CDR1 is SEHNR and CDR2 is FQNEAQ (reference sequence). Trimming shortened V by 2 bases and J by 8 bases, and 12 bases separated the two germline ends. The CDR3 loop is CASSLRGSTEKLFF. The CDR3, as DNA: TGTGCCAGCAGCTTACGGGGTTCTACAGAAAAACTGTTTTTT.

In its sample, this clone was seen once. V usage is TRBV15 and J usage is TRBJ2-3; 14 bases line up with TRBD2. V shed 8 bases and J 4 bases; nucleotides not matched to a gene: 5. The CDR3 has 15 residues. CDR1 is LNHNV and CDR2 is YYDKDF in the germline V gene (reference sequence). The chain's CDR3 is CATSTSGRGADTQYF. Written as DNA, the CDR3 is TGTGCCACCTCGACTAGCGGGAGGGGGGCAGATACGCAGTATTTT.